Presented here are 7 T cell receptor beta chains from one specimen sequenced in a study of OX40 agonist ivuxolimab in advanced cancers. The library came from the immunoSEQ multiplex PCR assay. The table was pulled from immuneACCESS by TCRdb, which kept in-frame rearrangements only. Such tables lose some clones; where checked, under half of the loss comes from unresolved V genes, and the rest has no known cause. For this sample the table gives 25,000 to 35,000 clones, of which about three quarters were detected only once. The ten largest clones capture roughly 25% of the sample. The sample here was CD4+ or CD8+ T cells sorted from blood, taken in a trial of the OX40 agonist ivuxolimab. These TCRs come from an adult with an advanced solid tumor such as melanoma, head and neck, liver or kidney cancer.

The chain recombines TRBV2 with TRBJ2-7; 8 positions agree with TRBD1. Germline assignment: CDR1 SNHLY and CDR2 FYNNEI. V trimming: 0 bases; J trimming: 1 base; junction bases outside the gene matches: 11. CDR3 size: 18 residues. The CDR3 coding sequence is TGTGCCAGCAGTGAAGCCCTCCTTGGACAGGGTAGATCCTACGAGCAGTACTTC. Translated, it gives CASSEALLGQGRSYEQYF.

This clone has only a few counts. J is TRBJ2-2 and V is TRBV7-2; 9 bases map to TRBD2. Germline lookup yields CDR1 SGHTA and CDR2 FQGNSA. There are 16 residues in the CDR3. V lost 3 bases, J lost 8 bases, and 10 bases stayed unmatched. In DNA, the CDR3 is TGTGCCAGCAGCTTTTATGGCGGGGGGGCCCCTGGGGAGCTGTTTTTT. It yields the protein CASSFYGGGAPGELFF.

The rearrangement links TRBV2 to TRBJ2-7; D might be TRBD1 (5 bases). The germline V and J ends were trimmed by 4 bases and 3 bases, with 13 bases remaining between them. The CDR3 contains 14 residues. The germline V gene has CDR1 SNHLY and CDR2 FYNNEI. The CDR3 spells CASSVGRVNYEQYF. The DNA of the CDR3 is TGTGCCAGCAGTGTTGGCAGGGTAAACTACGAGCAGTACTTC.

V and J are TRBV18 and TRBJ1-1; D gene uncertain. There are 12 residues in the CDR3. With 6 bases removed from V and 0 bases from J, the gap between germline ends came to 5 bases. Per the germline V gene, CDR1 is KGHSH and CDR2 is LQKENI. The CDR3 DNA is TGTGCCAGCTCCAATATGAACACTGAAGCTTTCTTT. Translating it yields CASSNMNTEAFF.

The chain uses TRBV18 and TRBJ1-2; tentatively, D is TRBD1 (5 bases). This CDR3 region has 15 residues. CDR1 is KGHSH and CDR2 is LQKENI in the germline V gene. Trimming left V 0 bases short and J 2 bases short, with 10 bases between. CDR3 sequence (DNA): TGTGCCAGCTCACCACCGACGGGGGGGAACTATGGCTACACCTTC. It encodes CASSPPTGGNYGYTF.

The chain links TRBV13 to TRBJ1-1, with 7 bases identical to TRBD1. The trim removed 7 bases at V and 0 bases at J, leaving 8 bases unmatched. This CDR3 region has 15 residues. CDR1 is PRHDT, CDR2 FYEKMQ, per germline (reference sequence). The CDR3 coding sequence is TGTGCCAGCAACACACAGGGGCTCCTGAACACTGAAGCTTTCTTT. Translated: CASNTQGLLNTEAFF.

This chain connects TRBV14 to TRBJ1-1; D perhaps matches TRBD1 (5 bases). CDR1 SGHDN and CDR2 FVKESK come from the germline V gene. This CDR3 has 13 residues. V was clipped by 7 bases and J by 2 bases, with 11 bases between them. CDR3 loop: CASKRQTNTEAFF. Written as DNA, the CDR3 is TGTGCCAGCAAGAGACAGACTAACACTGAAGCTTTCTTT.